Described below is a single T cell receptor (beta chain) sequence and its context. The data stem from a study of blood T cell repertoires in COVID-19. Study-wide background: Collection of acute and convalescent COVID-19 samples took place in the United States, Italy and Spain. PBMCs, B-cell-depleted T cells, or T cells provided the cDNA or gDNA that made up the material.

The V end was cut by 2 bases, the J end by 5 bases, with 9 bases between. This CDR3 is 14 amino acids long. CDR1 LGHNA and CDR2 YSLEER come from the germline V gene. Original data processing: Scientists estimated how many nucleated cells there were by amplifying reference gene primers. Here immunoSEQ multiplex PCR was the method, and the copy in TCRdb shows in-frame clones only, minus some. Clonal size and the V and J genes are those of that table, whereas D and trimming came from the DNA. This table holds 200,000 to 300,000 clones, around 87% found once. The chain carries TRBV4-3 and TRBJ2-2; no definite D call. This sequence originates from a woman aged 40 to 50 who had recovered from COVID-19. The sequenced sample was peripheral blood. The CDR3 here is CASSQISGTGELFF. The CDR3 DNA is TGCGCCAGCAGCCAAATATCCGGGACCGGGGAGCTGTTTTTT.